The 30 T cell receptor beta chains below were found in one sample sequenced in a study of Graves' ophthalmopathy and Graves' hyperthyroidism. TCR beta CDR3 regions were amplified from RNA transcripts. First-round RT-PCR relied on HTBI primers, and a second-round multiplex PCR came next. Each CDR3 protein is one row after TCRdb ran MiXCR on the multiplex PCR reads. The sample includes 200,000 to 250,000 distinct CDR3 sequences, roughly 21% of them seen just once. Sequencing input: peripheral blood. Source of these receptors: a woman in her 50s with Graves' ophthalmopathy.

The sample holds many counts of this clonotype. The chain uses TRBV19 and TRBJ1-5, with D possibly matching TRBD1 (5 bases). V was cut by 7 bases and J by 0 bases, with 13 bases left in between. Germline V gene sequence: CDR1 LNHDA, CDR2 SQIVND (reference sequence). The CDR3 runs 15 residues. The DNA for the CDR3 is TGTGCCAGTACCGTGGACGGGGCTAGCAATCAGCCCCAGCATTTT. Protein: CASTVDGASNQPQHF.

This clonotype was counted ten times or more. This chain uses TRBV7-9 with TRBJ2-7, with D unclear. Between the trimmed V and J ends, which lost 8 bases and 0 bases, there was a span of 11 bases. CDR3 size: 13 residues. The germline CDR1 and CDR2 sequences are SEHNR and FQNEAQ (reference sequence). The CDR3 region has the DNA TGTGCCAGCTCAGGAGTTTTCTCCTACGAGCAGTACTTC. Protein: CASSGVFSYEQYF.

This clonotype was found many times. The genes are TRBV11-1 and TRBJ1-2, with 7 bases identical to TRBD1. V lost 5 bases to trimming and J lost 7 bases; unmatched junction nucleotides: 19. Per germline, CDR1 SGHAT and CDR2 FQDESV (reference sequence). CDR3 length equals 17 residues. The CDR3 loop reads CASSPLTGEGVSSGYTF. CDR3 nucleotides: TGTGCCAGCAGCCCCCTCACAGGGGAAGGGGTCAGTTCTGGCTACACCTTC.

The rearrangement joins TRBV29-1 to TRBJ2-5; TRBD1 matches at 8 bases. The CDR3 covers 16 residues. V trimming: 0 bases; J trimming: 3 bases; junction bases outside the gene matches: 9. The germline V gene has CDR1 SQVTM and CDR2 ANQGSEA. The CDR3, as DNA: TGCAGCGTTGAAGATCTGGGGGGACAGGCTAAAGAGACCCAGTACTTC. Its protein product is CSVEDLGGQAKETQYF.

This clonotype has ten or more counts. This sequence joins TRBV12-5 and TRBJ1-2, with 7 nucleotides matching TRBD1. CDR1 is LGHNT, CDR2 FRNRAP, per germline. This CDR3 is 14 amino acids long. J was trimmed by 2 bases and V by 6 bases; bases with no gene match: 6. The CDR3 DNA follows: TGTGCTAGTGGGCGACAGGGAGGCAACTATGGCTACACCTTC. It is translated as CASGRQGGNYGYTF.

This clonotype was seen many times. The chain couples TRBV24-1 to TRBJ2-5; 7 bases match TRBD2. V trimming: 0 bases; J trimming: 0 bases; junction bases outside the gene matches: 0. The germline V gene encodes CDR1 KGHDR and CDR2 SFDVKD. The CDR3 loop spans 15 amino acids. CDR3: CATSDLGRDQETQYF. CDR3 sequence (DNA): TGTGCCACCAGTGATTTGGGGAGGGACCAAGAGACCCAGTACTTC.

This chain connects TRBV30 to TRBJ1-1; D is ambiguous. The CDR3 loop spans 13 amino acids. The germline V gene encodes CDR1 GTSNPN and CDR2 SVGIG (reference sequence). V was clipped by 4 bases and J by 1 base, with 10 bases between them. The CDR3 is CAWKGRANTEAFF. Here the CDR3 DNA reads TGTGCCTGGAAAGGGCGAGCGAACACTGAAGCTTTCTTT.

There are many counts of this clonotype. This chain uses TRBV10-2 with TRBJ2-2; tentative D call: TRBD1 (5 bases). CDR1 and CDR2 (germline): WSHSY, SAAADI. The CDR3 consists of 14 residues. Between the trimmed V and J ends, which lost 0 bases and 6 bases, there was a span of 8 bases. CDR3 residues: CASSESKGAGELFF. In nucleotides, the CDR3 is TGCGCCAGCAGTGAGTCGAAAGGGGCCGGGGAGCTGTTTTTT.

This clonotype was seen at least ten times. The chain carries TRBV29-1 and TRBJ1-2; unclear D gene. CDR1 SQVTM and CDR2 ANQGSEA come from the germline V gene. V was clipped by 4 bases and J by 8 bases, with 17 bases between them. The CDR3 sequence is 13 residues long. CDR3 DNA sequence: TGCAGCGTTGGGGAGCCCAACACAGACGGCTACACCTTC. Its protein product is CSVGEPNTDGYTF. The full variable domain, its missing parts supplied by reference TRBV29-1 and TRBJ1-2, is SAVISQKPSRDICQRGTSLTIQCQVDSQVTMMFWYRQQPGQSLTLIATANQGSEATYESGFVIDKFPISRPNLTFSTLTVSNMSPEDSSIYLCSVGEPNTDGYTFGSGTRLTVV.

This chain uses TRBV11-1 with TRBJ2-5; D remains ambiguous. Germline V CDR1 and CDR2: SGHAT, FQDESV (reference sequence). CDR3 length equals 15 residues. The ends were cut back, 5 bases at V and 1 base at J, with 14 bases in the middle. The CDR3 nucleotides are TGTGCCAGCAGCAGGGTCAATATGATCCAAGAGACCCAGTACTTC. This sequence encodes CASSRVNMIQETQYF.

This clonotype was counted at least ten times. The V call is TRBV6-6, the J call TRBJ2-5; TRBD2 might be the D (6 bases). This CDR3 has 14 amino acids. The V end was cut by 6 bases, the J end by 4 bases, with 15 bases between. Germline CDR1 is MNHNY and CDR2 is SVGAGI (reference sequence). CDR3 sequence (DNA): TGTGCCAGCAGCTCGACTAGTCCCCGAGAGACCCAGTACTTC. Translation: CASSSTSPRETQYF.

This clonotype has a count of ten or more. The chain has TRBV9 and TRBJ2-2; 9 bases match TRBD2. In germline, CDR1 is SGDLS, CDR2 YYNGEE. The CDR3 is 14 amino acids. V shed 3 bases, J shed 7 bases, and the junction held 4 bases outside the gene matches. Here the CDR3 reads CASSGGTSSGELFF. The CDR3 nucleotides read TGTGCCAGCAGCGGAGGGACTAGCAGCGGGGAGCTGTTTTTT.

The genes are TRBV20-1 and TRBJ2-5; D possibly corresponds to TRBD2 (5 bases). There are 12 residues in the CDR3. In germline, CDR1 is DFQATT, CDR2 SNEGSKA (reference sequence). Between the trimmed V and J ends, which lost 6 bases and 3 bases, there was a span of 11 bases. The CDR3: CSAPDGKETQYF. In DNA form, the CDR3 reads TGCAGTGCCCCGGACGGGAAAGAGACCCAGTACTTC.

The V call is TRBV25-1, the J call TRBJ2-5; the D gene is possibly TRBD1 (5 bases). The CDR3 spans 15 residues. Trimming stripped 2 bases from V and 3 bases from J, with 13 bases between. Germline-derived CDR1 and CDR2 are MGHDK and SYGVNS. The CDR3 DNA reads TGTGCCAGCAGTGAACCCAAGGGGTTGGAAGAGACCCAGTACTTC. It yields the protein CASSEPKGLEETQYF.

The chain is built from TRBV7-9 and TRBJ2-7; D gene uncertain. V was trimmed by 0 bases and J by 0 bases, leaving 9 bases between them. The CDR3 is 15 residues long. From germline, CDR1 is SEHNR and CDR2 FQNEAQ (reference sequence). The CDR3, as DNA: TGTGCCAGCAGCTTAGCAACTTTAAGCTCCTACGAGCAGTACTTC. Its translation is CASSLATLSSYEQYF.

This clonotype showed up many times. This chain uses TRBV7-2 with TRBJ1-2; TRBD1 aligns across 8 bases. The CDR3 is 14 amino acids. With V trimmed by 3 bases and J by 7 bases, 7 bases remained unmatched. Per germline, CDR1 SGHTA and CDR2 FQGNSA. CDR3 nucleotides: TGTGCCAGCAGCTTTCGGCAGGGGGCGCGTGGCTACACCTTC. This sequence encodes CASSFRQGARGYTF.

There are many counts of this clonotype. The CDR3 nucleotides read TGTGCCAGTAGTACGTCCGGGACTAGAAACACCGGGGAGCTGTTTTTT. Residues: CASSTSGTRNTGELFF. The rearrangement uses TRBV19 and TRBJ2-2, with TRBD2 matching 8 bases. V dropped 4 bases and J dropped 2; count of bases not matched to a gene: 6. The CDR3 loop spans 16 amino acids. Germline lookup yields CDR1 LNHDA and CDR2 SQIVND (reference sequence).

This clonotype was recorded many times. The V gene is TRBV27, the J gene TRBJ2-6, with D perhaps TRBD1 (5 bases). V was shortened by 6 bases and J by 0 bases, with 21 bases between the two germline ends. The CDR3 covers 19 residues. CDR1 and CDR2 (germline): MNHEY, SMNVEV (reference sequence). DNA of the CDR3: TGTGCCAGCAGCTTACACCAGCCTGACAGTTACTCTGGGGCCAACGTCCTGACTTTC. This translates into CASSLHQPDSYSGANVLTF.

A few counts support this clonotype. This sequence joins TRBV12-3 or TRBV12-4 and TRBJ1-2; 7 bases align to TRBD1. The CDR3 spans 15 residues. V lost 5 bases, J lost 5 bases, and 11 bases stayed unmatched. The CDR3 DNA reads TGTGCCAGCAGTCCAGGGGGGAGTCTAAGTTATGGCTACACCTTC. Amino acid sequence: CASSPGGSLSYGYTF.

In its sample, this clonotype was seen many times. The chain joins TRBV28 to TRBJ2-4, with D possibly TRBD1 on 5 matching bases. This CDR3 region has 14 residues. Deletions cut 2 bases from V and 6 bases from J, with 11 bases between. CDR1 and CDR2 from the germline V gene are MDHEN and SYDVKM. The CDR3 DNA follows: TGTGCCAGCAGTTTAAGCTGGGGCGGAAACATTCAGTACTTC. Its protein product is CASSLSWGGNIQYF.

V is TRBV2 and J is TRBJ2-6; TRBD1 aligns across 8 bases. The CDR3 is 17 amino acids. Unmatched junction bases numbered 10, after V lost 8 bases and J lost 1 base. Germline V CDR1 and CDR2: SNHLY, FYNNEI. The CDR3 region has the DNA TGTGCCAGCCGTGGAGGGACAGGTCGGTCTGGGGCCAACGTCCTGACTTTC. Protein: CASRGGTGRSGANVLTF. Full variable domain (missing parts from reference TRBV2 and TRBJ2-6): EPEVTQTPSHQVTQMGQEVILRCVPISNHLYFYWYRQILGQKVEFLVSFYNNEISEKSEIFDDQFSVERPDGSNFTLKIRSTKLEDSAMYFCASRGGTGRSGANVLTFGAGSRLTVL.

This clonotype came up many times. The chain has TRBV9 and TRBJ2-2; either TRBD1 or TRBD2 may fit D (6 bases each). V was pared by 3 bases and J by 0 bases, with 9 bases between. The CDR3 extends over 15 amino acids. The germline V gene has CDR1 SGDLS and CDR2 YYNGEE. CDR3 in amino acids: CASSEGGTNTGELFF. The CDR3 DNA reads as TGTGCCAGCAGCGAGGGGGGCACGAACACCGGGGAGCTGTTTTTT.

This clonotype was detected ten times or more. CDR3 amino acids: CASGTEFSDTQYF. CDR3 coding DNA: TGTGCTTCCGGGACTGAGTTTTCCGATACGCAGTATTTT. The rearrangement uses TRBV19 and TRBJ2-3, with a weak D call TRBD2 (6 bases). Germline V gene sequence: CDR1 LNHDA, CDR2 SQIVND (reference sequence). The CDR3 length is 13 residues.

Turning to this clonotype: The junction shows a germline mismatch at one end, possibly a read error. V and J are TRBV12-3 or TRBV12-4 and TRBJ2-5; D uncertain. This CDR3 comprises 14 residues. The CDR3, as DNA: TGTGCCAGCTGTCCGCGACATGTCCAAGAGTCCCAGTACTTC. Translation gives CASCPRHVQESQYF.

This clonotype was seen repeatedly, ten times or more. The genes are TRBV11-2 and TRBJ1-2; perhaps TRBD1 as D (6 bases). Germline lookup yields CDR1 SGHAT and CDR2 FQNNGV. Trimming took off 2 bases at V and 0 bases at J, with 13 bases between the two ends. This CDR3 has 16 residues. The CDR3 protein is CASSLFGTGTNYGYTF. The CDR3 DNA reads as TGTGCCAGCAGCTTATTTGGTACAGGGACTAACTATGGCTACACCTTC.

This clonotype was seen ten or more times. This rearrangement joins TRBV6-6 to TRBJ1-5, with TRBD1 identical over 10 bases. CDR1 and CDR2 (germline): MNHNY, SVGAGI (reference sequence). The CDR3 is made up of 22 amino acids. Losses at the gene ends were 0 bases for V and 0 bases for J; bases not matched to a gene: 17. CDR3 nucleotide sequence: TGTGCCAGCAGTTACTCCTCTCCCCCGGGACAGGGGCAACGGAGTAGCAATCAGCCCCAGCATTTT. Translated: CASSYSSPPGQGQRSSNQPQHF.

Ten or more counts support this clonotype. CDR3 sequence (DNA): TGTGCCAGCAGCTTAGGAGTCGGGGCAGGGGGCCACTATGGCTACACCTTC. This translates into CASSLGVGAGGHYGYTF. The chain is built from TRBV11-2 and TRBJ1-2; 8 bases line up with TRBD1. The V and J ends lost 1 base and 3 bases, in that order; junction bases with no gene match: 10. The CDR3 length is 17 residues. Germline-derived CDR1 and CDR2 are SGHAT and FQNNGV.

In its sample, this clonotype was seen a few times. A much larger clone differs from this one at a single base, so this may be a read error. The chain carries TRBV7-8 and TRBJ2-7; tentative D call: TRBD1 (5 bases). Germline V gene data show CDR1 as SGHVS and CDR2 as FQNEAQ. CDR3 size: 15 residues. Trimming pared 6 bases from V and 1 base from J, leaving 16 bases between. The CDR3 nucleotides read TGTGCCAGCAGGGGGCACCCGTTAGGGTCCTACGAGCAGTACTTC. Translation gives CASRGHPLGSYEQYF.

This clonotype was detected many times. V usage is TRBV24-1 and J usage is TRBJ1-2, with D uncertain. The CDR3 has 13 amino acids. In germline, CDR1 is KGHDR, CDR2 SFDVKD. V lost 4 bases, J lost 7 bases, and 12 bases lay in between. CDR3 sequence (DNA): TGTGCCACCAGTGACAAGGGTTCCTCTGGCTACACCTTC. Residues: CATSDKGSSGYTF.

This clonotype has ten or more counts. The gene calls are TRBV30 and TRBJ1-2; 8 nucleotides align to TRBD1. Germline loops: CDR1 GTSNPN, CDR2 SVGIG (reference sequence). There are 14 residues in the CDR3. J gave up 6 bases and V 0 bases, and 6 bases lay outside the gene matches. As DNA, the CDR3 is TGTGCCTGGAGTGTTGAGGACAGGGTGGATGGCTACACCTTC. This encodes CAWSVEDRVDGYTF.